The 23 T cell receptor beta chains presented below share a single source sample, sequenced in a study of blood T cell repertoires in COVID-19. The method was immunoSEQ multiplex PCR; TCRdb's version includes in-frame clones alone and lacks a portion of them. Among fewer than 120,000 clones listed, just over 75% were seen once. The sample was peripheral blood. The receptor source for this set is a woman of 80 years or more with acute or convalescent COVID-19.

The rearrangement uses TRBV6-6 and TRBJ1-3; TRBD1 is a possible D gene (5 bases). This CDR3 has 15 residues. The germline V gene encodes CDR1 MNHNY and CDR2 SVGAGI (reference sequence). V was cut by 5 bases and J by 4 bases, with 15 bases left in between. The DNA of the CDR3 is TGTGCCAGCAGTCTCGTCGACAGAGACGGAAACACCATATATTTT. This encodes CASSLVDRDGNTIYF.

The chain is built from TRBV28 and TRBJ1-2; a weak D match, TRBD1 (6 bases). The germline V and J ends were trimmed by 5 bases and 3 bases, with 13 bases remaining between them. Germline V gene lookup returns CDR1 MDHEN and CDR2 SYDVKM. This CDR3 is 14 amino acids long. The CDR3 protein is CASSPLDSYYGYTF. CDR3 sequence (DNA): TGTGCCAGCAGTCCCCTGGACAGCTACTATGGCTACACCTTC.

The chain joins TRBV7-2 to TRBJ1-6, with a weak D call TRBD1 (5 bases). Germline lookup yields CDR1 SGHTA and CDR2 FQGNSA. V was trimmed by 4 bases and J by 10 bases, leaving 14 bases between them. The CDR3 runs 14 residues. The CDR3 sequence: CASSSPGLSSPLHF. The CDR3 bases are TGTGCCAGCAGCTCCCCGGGACTTTCGTCACCCCTCCACTTT.

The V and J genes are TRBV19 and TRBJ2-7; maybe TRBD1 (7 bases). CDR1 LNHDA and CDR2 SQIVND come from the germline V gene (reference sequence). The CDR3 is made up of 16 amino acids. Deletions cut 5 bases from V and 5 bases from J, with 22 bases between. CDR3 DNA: TGTGCCAGTAGTCGGGGGCCGGCGACAGGGATCCACGAGCAGTACTTC. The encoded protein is CASSRGPATGIHEQYF.

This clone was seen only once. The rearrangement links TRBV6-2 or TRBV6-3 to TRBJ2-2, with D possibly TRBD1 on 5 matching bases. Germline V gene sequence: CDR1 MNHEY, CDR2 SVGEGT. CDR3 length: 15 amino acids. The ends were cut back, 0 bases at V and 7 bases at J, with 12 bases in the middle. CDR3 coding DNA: TGTGCCAGCAGTTACTCGGTACAGGTCGGCGGGGAGCTGTTTTTT. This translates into CASSYSVQVGGELFF.

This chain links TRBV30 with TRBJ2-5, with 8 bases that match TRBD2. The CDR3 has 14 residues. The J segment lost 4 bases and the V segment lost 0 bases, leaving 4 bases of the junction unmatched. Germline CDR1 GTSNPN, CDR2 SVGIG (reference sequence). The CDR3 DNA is TGTGCCTGGAGTGTACGGGGGGGAGGAGAGACCCAGTACTTC. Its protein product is CAWSVRGGGETQYF.

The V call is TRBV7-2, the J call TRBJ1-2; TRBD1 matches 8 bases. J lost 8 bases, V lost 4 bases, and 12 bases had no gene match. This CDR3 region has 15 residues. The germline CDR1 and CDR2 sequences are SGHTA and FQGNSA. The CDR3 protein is CASSSGQGNPWGYTF. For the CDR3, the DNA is TGTGCCAGCAGCTCTGGACAGGGCAATCCATGGGGCTACACCTTC.

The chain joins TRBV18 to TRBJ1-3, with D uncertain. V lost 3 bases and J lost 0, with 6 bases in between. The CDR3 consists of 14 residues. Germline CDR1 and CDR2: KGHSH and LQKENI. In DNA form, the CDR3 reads TGTGCCAGCTCACCCCGGGTCTCTGGAAACACCATATATTTT. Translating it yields CASSPRVSGNTIYF.

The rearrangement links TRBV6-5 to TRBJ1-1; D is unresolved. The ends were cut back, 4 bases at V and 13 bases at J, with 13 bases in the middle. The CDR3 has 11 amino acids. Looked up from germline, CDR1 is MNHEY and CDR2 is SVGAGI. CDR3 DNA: TGTGCCAGCAGTTCCCAGAGGAGGGTTTTCTTT. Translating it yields CASSSQRRVFF.

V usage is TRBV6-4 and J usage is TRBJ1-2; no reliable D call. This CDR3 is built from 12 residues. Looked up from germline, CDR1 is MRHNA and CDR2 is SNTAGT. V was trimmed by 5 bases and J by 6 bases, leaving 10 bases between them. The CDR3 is CASSHNNDGYTF. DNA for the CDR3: TGTGCCAGCAGTCACAACAATGATGGCTACACCTTC.

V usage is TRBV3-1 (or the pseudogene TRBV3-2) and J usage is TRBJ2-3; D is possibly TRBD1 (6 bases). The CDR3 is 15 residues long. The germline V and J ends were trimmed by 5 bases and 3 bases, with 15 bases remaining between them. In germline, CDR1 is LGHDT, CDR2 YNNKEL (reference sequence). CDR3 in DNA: TGTGCCAGCAGCTCAATGGGGGCCTGGACAGATACGCAGTATTTT. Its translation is CASSSMGAWTDTQYF.

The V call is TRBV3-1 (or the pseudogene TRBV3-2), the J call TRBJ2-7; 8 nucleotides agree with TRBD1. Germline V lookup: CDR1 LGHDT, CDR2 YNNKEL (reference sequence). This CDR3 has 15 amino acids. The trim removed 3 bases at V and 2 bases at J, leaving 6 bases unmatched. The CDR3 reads CASSQAGQGPYEQYF. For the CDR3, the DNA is TGTGCCAGCAGCCAGGCCGGACAGGGACCCTACGAGCAGTACTTC.

In DNA, the CDR3 is TGTGCCAGCAGTTTAGGGATACAGGGGAGGAGCACTGAAGCTTTCTTT. Its translation: CASSLGIQGRSTEAFF. The V call is TRBV28, the J call TRBJ1-1; 7 bases line up with TRBD1. This CDR3 has 16 residues. Germline values: CDR1 MDHEN, CDR2 SYDVKM. V lost 2 bases and J lost 4; bases outside the gene matches: 10.

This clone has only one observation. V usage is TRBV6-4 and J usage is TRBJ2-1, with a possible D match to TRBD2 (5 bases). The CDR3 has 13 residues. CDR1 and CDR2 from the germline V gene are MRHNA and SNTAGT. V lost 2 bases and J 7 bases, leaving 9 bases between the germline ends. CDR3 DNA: TGTGCCAGCAGTGACGGACTCGATAATGAGCAGTTCTTC. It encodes CASSDGLDNEQFF.

CDR3 loop: CASSVTSGISNTQYF. Here the CDR3 DNA reads TGTGCCAGCAGCGTAACTAGCGGGATATCAAATACGCAGTATTTT. The rearrangement uses TRBV28 and TRBJ2-3, with 10 nucleotides matching TRBD2. The CDR3 spans 15 residues. CDR1 MDHEN and CDR2 SYDVKM come from the germline V gene. V lost 6 bases and J lost 7; bases outside the gene matches: 10.

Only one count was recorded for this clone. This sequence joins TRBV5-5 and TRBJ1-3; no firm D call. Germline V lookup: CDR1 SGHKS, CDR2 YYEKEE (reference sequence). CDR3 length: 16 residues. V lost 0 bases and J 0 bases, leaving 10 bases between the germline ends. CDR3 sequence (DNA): TGTGCCAGCAGCTTGGATGTCGGGAGCTCTGGAAACACCATATATTTT. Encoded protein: CASSLDVGSSGNTIYF.

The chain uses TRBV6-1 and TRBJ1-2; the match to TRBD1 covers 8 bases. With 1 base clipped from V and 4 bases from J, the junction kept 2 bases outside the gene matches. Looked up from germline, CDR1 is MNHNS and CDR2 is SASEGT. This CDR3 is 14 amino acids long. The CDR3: CASSEEDRGYGYTF. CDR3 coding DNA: TGTGCCAGCAGTGAAGAAGACAGGGGCTATGGCTACACCTTC.

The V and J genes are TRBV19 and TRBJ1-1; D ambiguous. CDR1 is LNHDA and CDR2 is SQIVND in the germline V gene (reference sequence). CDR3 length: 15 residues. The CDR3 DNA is TGTGCTACTGGGCCCGCGGGCAGACAGAACACTGAAGCTTTCTTT. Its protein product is CATGPAGRQNTEAFF.

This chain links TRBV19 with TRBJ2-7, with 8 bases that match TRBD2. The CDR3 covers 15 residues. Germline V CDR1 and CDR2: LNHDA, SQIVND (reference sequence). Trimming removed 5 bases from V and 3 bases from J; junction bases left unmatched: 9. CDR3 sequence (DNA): TGTGCCAGTAGTCCTCAGCGGGAGACAGACTACGAGCAGTACTTC. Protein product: CASSPQRETDYEQYF.

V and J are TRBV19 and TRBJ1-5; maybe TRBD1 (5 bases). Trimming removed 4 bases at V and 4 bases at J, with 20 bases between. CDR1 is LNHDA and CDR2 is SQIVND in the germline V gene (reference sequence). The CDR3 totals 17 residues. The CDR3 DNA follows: TGTGCCAGTAGTAAGGGGCGAAGTGGGGCCCCGAATCAGCCCCAGCATTTT. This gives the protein CASSKGRSGAPNQPQHF.

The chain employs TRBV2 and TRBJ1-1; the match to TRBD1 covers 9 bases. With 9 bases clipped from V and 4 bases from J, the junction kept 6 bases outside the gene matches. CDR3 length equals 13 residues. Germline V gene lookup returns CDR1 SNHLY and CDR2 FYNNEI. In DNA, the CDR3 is TGTGCCAGTCCACAGGGGGCGGGCACTGAAGCTTTCTTT. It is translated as CASPQGAGTEAFF. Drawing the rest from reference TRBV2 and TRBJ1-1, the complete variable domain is EPEVTQTPSHQVTQMGQEVILRCVPISNHLYFYWYRQILGQKVEFLVSFYNNEISEKSEIFDDQFSVERPDGSNFTLKIRSTKLEDSAMYFCASPQGAGTEAFFGQGTRLTVV.

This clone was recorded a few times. The CDR3 loop is CASSLGRANTEAFF. The DNA of the CDR3 is TGTGCCAGCAGCTTAGGCAGGGCGAACACTGAAGCTTTCTTT. This sequence joins TRBV11-3 and TRBJ1-1, with a tentative D call TRBD1 (5 bases). The CDR3 contains 14 residues. V lost 1 base, J lost 1 base, and 7 bases lay in between. The germline V gene encodes CDR1 SGHNT and CDR2 YENEEA.

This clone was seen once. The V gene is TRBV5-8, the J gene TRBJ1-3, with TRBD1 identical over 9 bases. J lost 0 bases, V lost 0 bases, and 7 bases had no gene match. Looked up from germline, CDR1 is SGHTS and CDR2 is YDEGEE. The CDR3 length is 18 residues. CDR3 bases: TGTGCCAGCAGCTTGGATGGGACAGGGCAACGCTCTGGAAACACCATATATTTT. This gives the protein CASSLDGTGQRSGNTIYF.